These 6 T cell receptor beta chains were all obtained from the same sample, sequenced in a study of vaccination and CD4 T cells after COVID-19 (dated by TCRdb to between 2021 and 2024). The sample's treatment or condition label is to be understood as: roughly 10-day PBMC culture with coronavirus spike peptide pools or control peptides (ViraFEST assay). Their target antigens are unknown. Libraries were built with PCR. Sequencing relied on an Illumina iSeq 100. TCR sequencing of DNA from cultured CD4+ T cells used the Oncomine TCR Beta short-read assay at the Johns Hopkins FTIC core. TCRdb's own reprocessing of the public reads used fastp at Q25 and MiXCR and kept productive beta chains. A single entry per CDR3 protein holds the most common genes and DNA from its merged rows. The sample records 14,000 or so distinct CDR3 sequences, 55% to 65% of which are singletons. The ten largest clones capture about 15% of the sample.

Sequencing was done on a sample of CD4+ T cells from blood, cultured in vitro. These receptor sequences come from a human donor who had recovered from COVID-19.

This clonotype was detected a few times. This CDR3 is CAITAGTGNTEAFF. CDR3 nucleotide sequence: TGTGCCATCACCGCCGGGACAGGGAACACTGAAGCTTTCTTT. V usage is TRBV10-3 and J usage is TRBJ1-1; 8 bases align to TRBD1. J was trimmed by 1 base and V by 7 bases; bases with no gene match: 5. This CDR3 comprises 14 residues. Germline-derived CDR1 and CDR2 are ENHRY and SYGVKD.

The V call is TRBV30, the J call TRBJ2-6; 7 bases agree with TRBD1. The germline CDR1 and CDR2 sequences are GTSNPN and SVGIG (reference sequence). This CDR3 region has 15 residues. With V trimmed by 3 bases and J by 4 bases, 6 bases remained unmatched. The CDR3 region is CAWSPGGTGANVLTF. The CDR3 region has the DNA TGTGCCTGGAGCCCAGGGGGTACCGGGGCCAACGTCCTGACTTTC.

The chain links TRBV20-1 to TRBJ1-6, with TRBD1 as a possible D gene (6 bases). CDR3 length equals 16 residues. Germline V lookup: CDR1 DFQATT, CDR2 SNEGSKA (reference sequence). V dropped 0 bases and J dropped 6 bases, with 15 bases sitting between them. The CDR3 bases are TGCAGTGCTAGAGAGCGCCGGGACAAGTTTAATTCACCCCTCCACTTT. Its translation is CSARERRDKFNSPLHF.

The gene calls are TRBV5-4 and TRBJ2-5; 10 bases agree with TRBD1. CDR1 SGHNT and CDR2 YYREEE come from the germline V gene (reference sequence). The CDR3 length is 15 residues. V shed 2 bases, J shed 4 bases, and the junction held 5 bases outside the gene matches. The CDR3 spells CASSFLGTGAETQYF. In DNA, the CDR3 is TGTGCCAGCAGCTTTCTGGGGACAGGGGCAGAGACCCAGTACTTC. Drawing the rest from reference TRBV5-4 and TRBJ2-5, the complete variable domain is ETGVTQSPTHLIKTRGQQVTLRCSSQSGHNTVSWYQQALGQGPQFIFQYYREEENGRGNFPPRFSGLQFPNYSSELNVNALELDDSALYLCASSFLGTGAETQYFGPGTRLLVL.

The chain recombines TRBV30 with TRBJ2-5; possibly TRBD1 for D (5 bases). CDR1 GTSNPN and CDR2 SVGIG come from the germline V gene (reference sequence). Trimming cost V 3 bases and J 7 bases, with 15 bases left between them. The CDR3 has 13 amino acids. CDR3 DNA sequence: TGTGCCTGGAGGGTTACTGCTCAGGGGACCCAGTACTTC. As protein: CAWRVTAQGTQYF.

The chain links TRBV30 to TRBJ2-1, with D unclear. V lost 0 bases to trimming and J lost 10 bases, with 7 bases between them. CDR1 and CDR2 from the germline V gene are GTSNPN and SVGIG (reference sequence). The CDR3 spans 11 residues. The CDR3 region is CAWSVTWEQFF. As DNA, the CDR3 is TGTGCCTGGAGTGTGACATGGGAGCAGTTCTTC.